This T cell receptor beta chain was identified during a study of Ad26.COV2.S vaccination and SARS-CoV-2 variants. Study at large: Recipients of Ad26.COV2.S got it intramuscularly, once or twice 56 days apart.

General study results and limits: Placebo recipients showed lower spike-specific TCR breadth than vaccinees.

Treatment specified: about 20 received Ad26.COV2.S at low or high dose, single or two shots; 5 received placebo; per-sample allocation not given. Samples analyzed were those drawn on day 63 after the first vaccine or placebo injection. Profiled with immunoSEQ multiplex PCR; TCRdb holds only in-frame clones, not every one. The sample lists fewer than 500,000 clones, about 90% occurring once. On this clone itself: Its cognate antigen is unknown.

Material: peripheral blood, obtained in a trial of Ad26.COV2.S vaccine versus placebo. This TCR derives from a person aged 18-65 years who received the Ad26.COV2.S COVID-19 vaccine or a placebo.

The CDR3 sequence is CASSPDGKGGTDTQYF. CDR3 sequence (DNA): TGTGCCAGCAGCCCAGACGGGAAGGGAGGCACAGATACGCAGTATTTT. This chain uses TRBV3-1 (or the pseudogene TRBV3-2) with TRBJ2-3, with TRBD2 as a possible D gene (5 bases). V was cut by 4 bases and J by 1 base, with 15 bases left in between. This CDR3 comprises 16 residues. CDR1 LGHDT and CDR2 YNNKEL come from the germline V gene (reference sequence).